These T cell receptor beta chains were read from a single sample in a study of cytomegalovirus exposure and HLA in healthy donors. The protocol was immunoSEQ multiplex PCR, while the TCRdb copy is restricted to in-frame clones and leaves out a portion. This table has about 120,000 clones, under 85% appearing once. The sequenced sample consisted of PBMCs. Receptor source: a man aged 25-45 years in good health and CMV-seropositive. The CDR3 runs from the conserved cysteine through the conserved F or W. A D gene is named only where the DNA matches it firmly. Not every row has a clone size; where given, it reads once, few, many or a size class.

TRBJ1-2	TRBV6-5	TRBD1	-	14	CASSYSQGNYGYTF	TGTGCCAGCAGTTACTCACAGGGGAACTATGGCTACACCTTC
TRBJ2-1	TRBV7-3	-	-	16	CASSPGTSSSYNEQFF	TGTGCCAGCAGCCCTGGTACATCCAGCTCCTACAATGAGCAGTTCTTC
TRBJ2-2	TRBV2	-	-	13	CASRQGGTGELFF	TGTGCCAGCCGGCAGGGGGGCACCGGGGAGCTGTTTTTT
TRBJ1-4	TRBV14	-	few	15	CASSQGQATNEKLFF	TGTGCCAGCAGCCAAGGACAGGCAACTAATGAAAAACTGTTTTTT
TRBJ1-4	TRBV19	-	-	14	CASSTGDGMEKLFF	TGTGCCAGTAGTACAGGGGACGGGATGGAAAAACTGTTTTTT
TRBJ2-5	TRBV27	TRBD2	-	13	CASSRLAAQTQYF	TGTGCCAGCAGTCGACTAGCGGCTCAGACCCAGTACTTC
TRBJ1-4	TRBV7-9	TRBD1	once	16	CASSLAGGRGNEKLFF	TGTGCCAGCAGCTTAGCGGGTGGCAGGGGGAATGAAAAACTGTTTTTT
TRBJ2-5	TRBV25-1	-	-	13	CASSSRTRETQYF	TGTGCCAGCAGTAGCCGAACCCGAGAGACCCAGTACTTC
TRBJ1-6	TRBV18	-	-	12	CASSLANGPLHF	TGTGCCAGCTCCTTAGCTAATGGACCCCTCCACTTT
TRBJ2-7	TRBV5-8	TRBD1	once	14	CASSPDRGPYEQYF	TGTGCCAGCAGCCCGGACAGGGGGCCCTACGAGCAGTACTTC
TRBJ2-2	TRBV9	TRBD2	-	16	CASSVGGLVGTGELFF	TGTGCCAGCAGCGTAGGGGGACTAGTTGGCACCGGGGAGCTGTTTTTT
TRBJ2-7	TRBV4-1	-	few	13	CASSQGRGFEQYF	TGCGCCAGCAGCCAAGGAAGGGGATTCGAGCAGTACTTC
TRBJ2-3	TRBV7-2	-	-	16	CASSFSAGSNTDTQYF	TGTGCCAGCAGCTTTTCTGCGGGGTCTAACACAGATACGCAGTATTTT
TRBJ2-3	TRBV5-1	TRBD1	once	16	CASSVTGDSSTDTQYF	TGCGCCAGCAGCGTGACAGGGGACTCTAGCACAGATACGCAGTATTTT
TRBJ2-3	TRBV5-1	-	-	16	CASSLASLGTTDTQYF	TGCGCCAGCAGCTTGGCATCGTTGGGCACCACAGATACGCAGTATTTT
TRBJ2-7	TRBV10-1	TRBD1	-	14	CASSARDRVYEQYF	TGCGCCAGCAGTGCGAGGGACAGAGTCTACGAGCAGTACTTC
TRBJ2-1	TRBV7-9	TRBD2	-	15	CASSPLAGGSNEQFF	TGTGCCAGCAGCCCACTAGCGGGGGGTAGCAATGAGCAGTTCTTC
TRBJ2-3	TRBV7-2	-	-	16	CASSLALDSTTDTQYF	TGTGCCAGCAGCTTAGCGCTGGACAGTACCACAGATACGCAGTATTTT
TRBJ1-5	TRBV19	TRBD1	-	13	CASRDRPGQPQHF	TGTGCCAGTAGGGACAGGCCCGGACAGCCCCAGCATTTT
TRBJ2-7	TRBV7-6	TRBD2	-	15	CASSLEGGGSYEQYF	TGTGCCAGCAGCTTAGAGGGCGGGGGTTCCTACGAGCAGTACTTC
TRBJ2-5	TRBV6-1	-	once	15	CASSEAGTTQETQYF	TGTGCCAGCAGTGAAGCCGGGACAACTCAAGAGACCCAGTACTTC
TRBJ2-3	TRBV15	TRBD2	-	16	CATSRPLAGGTDTQYF	TGTGCCACCAGCAGACCTCTAGCGGGGGGTACAGATACGCAGTATTTT
TRBJ2-7	TRBV7-6	-	-	17	CASSAGGIRDAHYEQYF	TGTGCCAGCAGCGCAGGAGGGATCCGGGACGCACACTACGAGCAGTACTTC
TRBJ1-1	TRBV10-1	-	many	15	CASSESSGMNTEAFF	TGCGCCAGCAGTGAGTCCTCAGGGATGAACACTGAAGCTTTCTTT
TRBJ1-2	TRBV4-2	TRBD1	-	17	CASSSGTGGAFYYGYTF	TGTGCCAGCAGCTCCGGGACAGGGGGCGCCTTCTACTATGGCTACACCTTC
TRBJ2-1	TRBV30	-	once	14	CARGVGAWDNEQFF	TGTGCCCGTGGAGTTGGGGCCTGGGACAATGAGCAGTTCTTC
TRBJ2-5	TRBV5-4	TRBD2	-	15	CASSLGRGYRETQYF	TGTGCCAGCAGCTTAGGGCGGGGGTACCGAGAGACCCAGTACTTC
TRBJ2-3	TRBV6-1	-	-	14	CASSEGGIITTQYF	TGTGCCAGCAGTGAAGGAGGCATTATAACTACGCAGTATTTT